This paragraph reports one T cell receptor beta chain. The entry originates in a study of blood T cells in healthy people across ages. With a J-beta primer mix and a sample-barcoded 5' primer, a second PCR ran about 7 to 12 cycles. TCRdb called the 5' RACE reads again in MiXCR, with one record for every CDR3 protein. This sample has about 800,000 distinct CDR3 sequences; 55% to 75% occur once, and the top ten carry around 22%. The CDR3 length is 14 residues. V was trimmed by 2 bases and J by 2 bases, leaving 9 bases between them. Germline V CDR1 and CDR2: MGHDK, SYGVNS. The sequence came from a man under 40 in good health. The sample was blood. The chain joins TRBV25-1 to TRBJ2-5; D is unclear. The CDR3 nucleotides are TGTGCCAGCAGTGAACTCTCCCGGCAAGAGACCCAGTACTTC. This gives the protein CASSELSRQETQYF.